This T cell receptor beta chain stems from a study of neurological immune-mediated disorders. The cDNA was generated through 5'RACE incorporating 10-nucleotide random UMIs. TCRdb used MiXCR to reprocess the 5' RACE reads, holding one entry per CDR3 protein. The top ten clones hold 4.5% to 5% of a sample with around 30,000 distinct CDR3 sequences, about 17% of them seen once. Time point noted: technical triplicate 3. The sample holds many counts of this clonotype. The antigen is unknown. Overall study results and limits: Patients with HTLV-1-associated myelopathy had the highest level of TCR clonal expansion, whereas patients with multiple sclerosis had the lowest level, falling beneath the level found in healthy controls. None of the CDR3 amino acid sequences of expanded clones were shared across subjects, and this suggested private repertoires in all groups.

Sequencing was carried out using CD4+ T cells from blood. The clonotype was recovered from a female donor with HTLV-1-associated myelopathy (HAM/TSP).

CDR3 sequence: CASSQLAELGDTQYF. CDR3 nucleotide sequence: TGCGCCAGCAGCCAATTAGCGGAGCTAGGGGATACGCAGTATTTT. The chain employs TRBV5-1 and TRBJ2-3, with TRBD2 as a possible D gene (6 bases). Trimming took off 4 bases at V and 6 bases at J, with 18 bases between the two ends. The CDR3 spans 15 residues. Per germline, CDR1 SGHRS and CDR2 YFSETQ.